These 2 T cell receptor beta chains share one sample of origin, sequenced in a study of cytomegalovirus exposure and HLA in healthy donors. TCRdb's copy holds only in-frame clones and misses some; the assay was immunoSEQ multiplex PCR. This repertoire shows under 150,000 clones, around nine tenths found once; its top ten account for roughly 6%. The sequencing input was PBMCs. These receptors originate from a woman aged 18-29 years in good health and CMV-seropositive.

The V call is TRBV19, the J call TRBJ1-5; D is uncertain. Trimming shortened V by 0 bases and J by 2 bases, and 8 bases separated the two germline ends. This CDR3 has 15 amino acids. From germline, CDR1 is LNHDA and CDR2 SQIVND (reference sequence). Here the CDR3 DNA reads TGTGCCAGTAGTATAGAGGCATATGGCAATCAGCCCCAGCATTTT. Translated: CASSIEAYGNQPQHF.

This clone was picked up one time. The rearrangement uses TRBV4-2 and TRBJ2-2; 7 nucleotides line up with TRBD2. The length of the CDR3 is 15 residues. The germline CDR1 and CDR2 sequences are LGHNA and YNFKEQ. V shed 4 bases and J 3 bases; nucleotides not matched to a gene: 5. This CDR3 reads CASSPTAGDTGELFF. CDR3 sequence (DNA): TGTGCCAGCAGCCCGACGGCGGGGGACACCGGGGAGCTGTTTTTT.